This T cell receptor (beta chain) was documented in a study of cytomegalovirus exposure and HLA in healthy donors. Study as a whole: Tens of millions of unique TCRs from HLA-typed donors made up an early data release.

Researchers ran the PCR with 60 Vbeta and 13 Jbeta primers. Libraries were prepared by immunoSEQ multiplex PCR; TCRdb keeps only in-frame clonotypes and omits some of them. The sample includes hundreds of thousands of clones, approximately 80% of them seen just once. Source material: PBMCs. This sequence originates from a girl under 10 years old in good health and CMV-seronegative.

The CDR3 region is CASRSGGDTGELFF. For the CDR3, the DNA is TGTGCCAGCAGAAGCGGGGGGGACACCGGGGAGCTGTTTTTT. V and J are TRBV10-3 and TRBJ2-2, with 10 nucleotides matching TRBD2. This CDR3 comprises 14 residues. The V gene's germline CDR1 is ENHRY and CDR2 SYGVKD. Trimming at V came to 10 bases and at J to 3 bases, leaving 5 bases not matched to a gene.